This TCR beta chain was sequenced in a study of cytomegalovirus exposure and HLA in healthy donors (dated by TCRdb to about 2017). In terms of the full investigation: An earlier analysis of several hundred of the donors reported 276 Gb of sequence data and around 120 million unique TCR beta sequences obtained from approximately 180 million T cells. The T cell repertoires of 550 to 850 subjects were profiled by immunosequencing and related to cytomegalovirus serostatus. Several DR-DQ haplotypes were treated as single units for association and clustering because of strong linkage in the cohort. In the later analysis, no new phenotypic data were used to find candidate immune exposures; instead, reliance was placed on TCR beta sequences and their occurrence across donors. Both class I and class II loci were covered by HLA typing, at four-digit resolution. Donor age, sex, ethnicity and CMV serostatus were collected together with the repertoire data. A later genetic analysis used genome-wide SNP genotypes for about three fifths of the 666 donors, treating that subset as a discovery cohort. A separate validation cohort of roughly 130 different subjects was used in addition to the approximately 700-subject first cohort. Typing coverage differed by locus: A, B, C, DRB1 and DQB1 were typed in about 620-630 donors, DQA1 in 500 to 550, DPA1 in some 600, and DPB1 in 450 to 490. About 280 gigabases of sequencing data and approximately 93 million unique TCR sequences were included in an early release covering about 700 HLA-typed donors. To study patterns of TCR occurrence, a later analysis re-analyzed previously published TCR beta repertoires from 666 donors and added high-resolution HLA genotyping. To decide whether each TCR beta V gene segment behaved as functional or pseudogenic, an earlier analysis of some 580 of the donors relied on high-throughput TCR beta sequencing. Of the roughly 400 genotyped donors, about 80% fell in the genetic ancestry cluster associated with self-reported Caucasian donors. The aim of the study was to test whether cataloging public T cell receptors could identify signatures of past pathogen exposure. All discovery cohort repertoires had been generated on a single sequencing platform. To predict cytomegalovirus infection status, the study combined high-throughput TCR immunosequencing, statistical association of individual TCRs with disease status, and machine learning. Among some 400 genotyped donors of the cohort, an average of around 250,000 unique TCR beta nucleotide sequences was sequenced per donor, of which 15% to 20% were non-productive.

On this clone: The antigen this receptor binds is unknown.

Receptor libraries were prepared by the immunoSEQ multiplex PCR assay. The multiplex PCR relied on a mix of 60 forward primers for TCR Vbeta segments and 13 reverse primers for TCR Jbeta segments. A multiplex PCR assay on genomic DNA amplified the CDR3 region of rearranged TCR beta genes. On the Illumina HiSeq System, the amplified TCR beta libraries were sequenced as 87-base-pair reads. Turning to the authors' computational methods: A later analysis counted tens of millions of unique TCR beta chains across the 550 to 700 repertoires, and about 10 million of these chains were shared by at least two donors. Raw reads were error-corrected and collapsed into unique sequences by a nearest-neighbor algorithm in which closely related sequences were merged to remove PCR and sequencing errors. To assign V, D and J gene segments, CDR3 sequences were aligned to IMGT reference sequences. Each retained sequence needed at least a six-nucleotide match to both a V gene segment and a J gene segment. A rearrangement counted as productive if the CDR3 had no stop codons and remained in frame with V and J, and every other rearrangement counted as non-productive. Following IMGT convention, CDR3 was defined as the stretch from the second conserved V-encoded cysteine up to the conserved J-encoded phenylalanine. Sequences without an unambiguous match to a single V gene segment were excluded from the earlier analysis of over 500 of the donors. An earlier analysis of several hundred of the donors called V segments functional above 56.7% productive rearrangements and segregating when the between-donor standard deviation exceeded 5%. A statistical classification framework was developed to diagnose cytomegalovirus status using the catalog of TCR beta chain sequences. In a later analysis, TCR nucleotide sequences were compared against IMGT/GENE-DB human TR gene sequences so that V and J genes could be assigned. A later analysis assigned CDR3 sequences and most-parsimonious VDJ recombination scenarios with the TCRdist pipeline. In a later analysis, each TCR beta chain was defined by its CDR3 amino acid sequence together with its V-gene family, and reads lacking a unique V-gene family were excluded. As a way to deal with suspected cross-contamination and a sequencing artifact, a later analysis dropped 592 nucleotide sequences that were highly shared and had low generation probability. In a later analysis, a clonal expansion index for each public chain was calculated from normalized within-repertoire ranks of inferred template counts. A later analysis computed generation probabilities with a VDJ recombination model fitted to out-of-frame rearrangements, and checked the results against IGoR. A later analysis scored TCR-TCR, TCR-HLA and TCR-CMV co-occurrence with hypergeometric tests, applying a repertoire-size bias correction to TCR pairs. To estimate false discovery rates, a later analysis permuted the HLA or CMV assignments 20 times. A later analysis grouped co-occurring TCRs with DBSCAN, adding TCRdist sequence similarity when clustering within HLA-allele-positive subsets. Repertoires with fewer than 30,000 or more than 120,000 public chains were left out of co-occurrence clustering, as were about 5 repertoires with anomalous nucleotide sharing. TCRdb took this table from immuneACCESS and kept in-frame rearrangements with V and J called. Such tables lack part of the clones; where checked against another copy, unresolved V genes explain under half of the gap, and the rest is unexplained. That table is the source of V, J and clone size, and D and trimming were worked out from the DNA. The table for this sample shows approximately 110,000 clones. The ten largest clones capture roughly 0.64% of the sample.

In total, 600 or so healthy bone marrow donors made up the cohort. At the time of sampling, every cohort member was nominally healthy, though immune exposures that went unrecorded were likely present. The donor was CMV seronegative and was included in the group of about 350 seronegative cohort members. A peripheral blood sample was collected from each donor, and TCR beta sequencing was performed on peripheral blood mononuclear cells. Genomic DNA extraction from the blood cell samples was performed with the Qiagen DNeasy Blood Extraction Kit. Overall results and qualifications from the work: In a later genetic analysis, fewer N-insertions in productive TCRs were reported among donors in an Asian-associated ancestry cluster than the roughly 700-donor mean. A further reported finding was that TCR beta sequences accurately predicted the HLA-A and HLA-B alleles for most subjects in the first cohort. Assigning TCR associations to individual alleles was difficult when HLA alleles, especially DR and DQ, strongly co-occurred. Presence/absence analyses assumed roughly uniform sequencing depth across donors, an assumption that may not hold. A later analysis found that HLA-associated TCR beta chains were more clonally expanded and had lower generation probabilities than equally common non-associated chains. An association between a missense DCLRE1C variant and V-gene and J-gene trimming of TCR beta chains was found in a later genetic analysis and replicated in an independent cohort. The study gave a list of some 150 TCR beta chains associated with cytomegalovirus. In a later analysis, TCR association rates were found to vary across HLA loci, with the most associated TCRs seen for DRB1 alleles and the fewest for HLA-C alleles. This cohort had only TCR beta chains sequenced, and the lack of alpha or paired-chain data limited which features could be detected. The earlier analysis of a few hundred of the donors excluded roughly 16 rarely observed V segments, including chromosome 9 orphons, because counts were too low. For the cohort, immune exposure information was limited to CMV serostatus. In vitro tests confirmed that three of the cytomegalovirus-associated TCR beta chains recognize cytomegalovirus antigens. Because the 87-base-pair reads could not distinguish some IMGT-functional V segments, including TRBV6-2 and TRBV6-3, those segments were excluded. In a later analysis, most CMV-associated TCR beta chains were found to appear HLA-restricted, with HLA associations seemingly driven largely by CMV exposure. Because some donors lacked HLA typing at each locus, the association tests relied only on the typed subset. At a false discovery rate of 0.05, a later analysis linked 16,951 TCR beta sequences to specific HLA alleles. The authors suggested that the approach could potentially be extended to other disease states and immunological phenotypes. The classifier was reported to diagnose cytomegalovirus status with high specificity and sensitivity in both the original cohort and the validation cohort. Several of the top co-occurrence clusters appeared to be linked to parvovirus B19, influenza, CMV and Epstein-Barr virus, according to a later analysis. Linkage disequilibrium might explain the correlated functional status among segregating V segments, but an unknown experimental factor could not be excluded. In an earlier analysis of over 550 of the donors, most TCR beta V segments were observed in productive rearrangements about 87% or about 30% of the time, broadly matching IMGT annotations. Most TCR sequences were seen in very few donors, while some public TCRs were found in many individuals. A group of highly shared sequence variants was considered likely to be a technical artifact of the sequencing pipeline.

V and J are trimmed by 6 bases and 3 bases, and the gene matches miss 8 bases of the junction. Per the germline V gene (reference sequence), LNHDA is the CDR1 and SQIVND is the CDR2. The CDR3, from cysteine to phenylalanine, totals 17 residues. CDR3 DNA is the only sequence kept; it has 51 bases, read in frame from the first base. The receptor's source is a man aged 50-59 years in good health and CMV-seronegative. The sequenced sample consisted of PBMCs. The V gene is TRBV19 and the J gene is TRBJ2-4; the central 13 bases match TRBD2. The CDR3 region has the sequence CASRGLAGNFDKNIQYF. The nucleotide sequence is TGTGCCAGTAGGGGACTAGCGGGAAATTTTGACAAAAACATTCAGTACTTC.